This TCR beta chain was recovered during a study of shared clonotypes between healthy human individuals. Study results and caveats: Researchers sampled only blood; tissue repertoires likely differ.

Among the donors, all were Caucasian adults who lived in Nashville, Tennessee. Remarks on this clone: The antigen is unknown.

V was clipped by 2 bases and J by 7 bases; unmatched bases: 7. Germline CDR1 is ENHRY and CDR2 is SYGVKD. The CDR3 runs 16 residues. Running of the assay took place at deep level. The authors loaded approximately 220 ng DNA, roughly 33,000 T cell genomes, into sorted-subset replicate PCRs. Data came from immunoSEQ multiplex PCR; TCRdb stores just in-frame clones and leaves some out. The sample yields some 650,000 clones, more than 95% seen once. The TCR comes from a woman in her thirties in good health. Specimen: naive CD4+ T cells sorted from blood. Subset meaning: CD45RA+ positively selected. The V call is TRBV10-3, the J call TRBJ1-6; 8 nucleotides match TRBD1. The CDR3, as DNA: TGTGCCATCAGTGAGCGAGAAACAGGGGGGAATTCACCCCTCCACTTT. Amino acids: CAISERETGGNSPLHF.